The sequence of this TCR beta chain was determined in a study of PD-1 blockade in mismatch repair-deficient tumors. About this clone: Its specificity is not known.

TCRs were sequenced from a few patients responding to pembrolizumab. Assay used: immunoSEQ multiplex PCR; TCRdb lists only in-frame clones, some missing. The table includes 100,000 or so clones, 70% to 85% detected once. The study's findings and limits: After pembrolizumab, tumor-resident clones rose rapidly, then generally contracted before radiologic responses.

V lost 2 bases, J lost 2 bases, and 7 bases lay in between. The CDR3 sequence is 13 residues long. Germline assignment: CDR1 SGHVS and CDR2 FQNEAQ. The genes are TRBV7-8 and TRBJ2-7; D is uncertain. Sequenced here: peripheral blood, sampled 35 to 37 weeks after starting pembrolizumab. This clonotype was obtained from an adult with mismatch repair-deficient cancer. CDR3 in DNA: TGTGCCAGCAGCTTATGGGCCACCTACGAGCAGTACTTC. Translated: CASSLWATYEQYF.